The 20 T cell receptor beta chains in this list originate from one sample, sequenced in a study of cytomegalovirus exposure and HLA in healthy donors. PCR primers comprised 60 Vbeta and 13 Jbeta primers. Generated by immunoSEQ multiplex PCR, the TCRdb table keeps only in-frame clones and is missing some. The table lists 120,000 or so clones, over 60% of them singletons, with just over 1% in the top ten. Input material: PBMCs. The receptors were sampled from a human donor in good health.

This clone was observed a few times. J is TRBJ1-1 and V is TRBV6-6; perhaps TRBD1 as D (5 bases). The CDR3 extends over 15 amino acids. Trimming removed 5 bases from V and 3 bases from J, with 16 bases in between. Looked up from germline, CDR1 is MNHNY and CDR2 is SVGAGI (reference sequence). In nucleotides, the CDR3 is TGTGCCAGCAGTCCCCGGGAGGGAGGGGACACTGAAGCTTTCTTT. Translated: CASSPREGGDTEAFF.

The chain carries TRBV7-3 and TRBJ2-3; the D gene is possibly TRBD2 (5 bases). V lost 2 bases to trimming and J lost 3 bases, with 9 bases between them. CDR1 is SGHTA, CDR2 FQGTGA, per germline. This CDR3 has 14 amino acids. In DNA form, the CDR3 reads TGTGCCAGCAGCTTAGCTGTAGCGACAGATACGCAGTATTTT. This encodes CASSLAVATDTQYF.

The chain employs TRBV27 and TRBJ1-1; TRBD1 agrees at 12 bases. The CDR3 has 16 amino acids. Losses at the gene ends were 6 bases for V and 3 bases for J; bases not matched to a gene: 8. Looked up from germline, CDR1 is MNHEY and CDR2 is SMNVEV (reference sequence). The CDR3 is CASRRGQGAPDTEAFF. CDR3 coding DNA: TGTGCCAGCAGAAGGGGACAGGGGGCCCCCGACACTGAAGCTTTCTTT.

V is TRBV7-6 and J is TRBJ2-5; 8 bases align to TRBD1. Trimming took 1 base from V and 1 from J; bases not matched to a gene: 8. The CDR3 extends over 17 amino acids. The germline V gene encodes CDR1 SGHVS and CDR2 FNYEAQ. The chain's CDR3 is CASSLGFGTGLQETQYF. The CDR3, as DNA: TGTGCCAGCAGCTTAGGATTCGGGACAGGCCTCCAAGAGACCCAGTACTTC.

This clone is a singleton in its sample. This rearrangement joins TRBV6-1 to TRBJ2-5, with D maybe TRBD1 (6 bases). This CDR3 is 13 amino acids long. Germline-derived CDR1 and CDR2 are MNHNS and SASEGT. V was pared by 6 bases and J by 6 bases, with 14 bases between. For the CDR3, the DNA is TGTGCCAGCAGAGAGACAGGCGTCCAGACCCAGTACTTC. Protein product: CASRETGVQTQYF.

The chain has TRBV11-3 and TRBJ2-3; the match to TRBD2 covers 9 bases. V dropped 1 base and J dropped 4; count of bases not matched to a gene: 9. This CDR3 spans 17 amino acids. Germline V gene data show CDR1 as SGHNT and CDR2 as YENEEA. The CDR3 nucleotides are TGTGCCAGCAGCTTAGTTTTGGAGCGGGGGGTTGCAGATACGCAGTATTTT. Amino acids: CASSLVLERGVADTQYF.

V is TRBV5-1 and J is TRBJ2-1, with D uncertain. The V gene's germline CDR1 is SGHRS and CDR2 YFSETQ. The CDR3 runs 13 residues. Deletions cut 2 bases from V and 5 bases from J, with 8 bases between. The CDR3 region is CASSLNGDNEQFF. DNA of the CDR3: TGCGCCAGCAGCTTAAACGGAGACAATGAGCAGTTCTTC.

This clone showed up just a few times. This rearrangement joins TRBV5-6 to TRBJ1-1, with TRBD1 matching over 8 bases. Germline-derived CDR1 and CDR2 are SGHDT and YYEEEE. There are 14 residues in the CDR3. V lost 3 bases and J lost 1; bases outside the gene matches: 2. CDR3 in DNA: TGTGCCAGCAGCTGGGGGACAGGGAACACTGAAGCTTTCTTT. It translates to CASSWGTGNTEAFF.

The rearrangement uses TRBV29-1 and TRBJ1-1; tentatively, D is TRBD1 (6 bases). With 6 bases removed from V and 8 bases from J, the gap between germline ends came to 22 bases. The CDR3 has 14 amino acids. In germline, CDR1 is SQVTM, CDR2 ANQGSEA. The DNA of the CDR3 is TGCAGCGTGATGCTTAGTAGGGGGAGTGACGAAGCTTTCTTT. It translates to CSVMLSRGSDEAFF. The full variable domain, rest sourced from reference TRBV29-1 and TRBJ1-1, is SAVISQKPSRDICQRGTSLTIQCQVDSQVTMMFWYRQQPGQSLTLIATANQGSEATYESGFVIDKFPISRPNLTFSTLTVSNMSPEDSSIYLCSVMLSRGSDEAFFGQGTRLTVV.

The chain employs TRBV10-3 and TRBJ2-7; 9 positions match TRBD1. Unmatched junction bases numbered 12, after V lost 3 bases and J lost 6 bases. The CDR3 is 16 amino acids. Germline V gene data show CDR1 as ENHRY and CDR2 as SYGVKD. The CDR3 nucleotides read TGTGCCATCAGTGAAAAAGGACCGGGACAGGGATCCGAGCAGTACTTC. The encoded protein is CAISEKGPGQGSEQYF.

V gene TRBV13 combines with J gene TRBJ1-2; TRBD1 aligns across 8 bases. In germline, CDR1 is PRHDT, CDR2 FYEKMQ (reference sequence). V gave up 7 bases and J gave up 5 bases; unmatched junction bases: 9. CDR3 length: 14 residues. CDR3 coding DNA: TGTGCCAGCACCAGACAGGGGAGGGCGTATGGCTACACCTTC. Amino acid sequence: CASTRQGRAYGYTF. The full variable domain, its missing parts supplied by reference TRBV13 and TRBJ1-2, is AAGVIQSPRHLIKEKRETATLKCYPIPRHDTVYWYQQGPGQDPQFLISFYEKMQSDKGSIPDRFSAQQFSDYHSELNMSSLELGDSALYFCASTRQGRAYGYTFGSGTRLTVV.

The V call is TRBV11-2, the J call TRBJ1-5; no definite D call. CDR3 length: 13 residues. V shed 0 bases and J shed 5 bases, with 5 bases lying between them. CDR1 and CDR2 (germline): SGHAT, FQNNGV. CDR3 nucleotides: TGTGCCAGCAGCTTAGAGAGGGATCAGCCCCAGCATTTT. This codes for CASSLERDQPQHF.

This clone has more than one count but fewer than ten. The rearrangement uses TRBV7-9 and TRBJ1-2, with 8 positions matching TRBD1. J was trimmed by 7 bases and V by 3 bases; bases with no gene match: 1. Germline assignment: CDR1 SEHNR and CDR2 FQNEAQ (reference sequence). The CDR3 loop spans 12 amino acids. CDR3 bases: TGTGCCAGCAGCTTGACAGGGGCTGGCTACACCTTC. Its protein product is CASSLTGAGYTF.

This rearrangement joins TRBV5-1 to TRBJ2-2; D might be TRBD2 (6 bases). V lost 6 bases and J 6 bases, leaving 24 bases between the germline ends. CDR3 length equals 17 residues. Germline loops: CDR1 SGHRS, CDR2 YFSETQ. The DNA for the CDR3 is TGCGCCAGCACCCCCGGGACTCAACCCTTCGGGGCCGGGGAGCTGTTTTTT. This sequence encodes CASTPGTQPFGAGELFF. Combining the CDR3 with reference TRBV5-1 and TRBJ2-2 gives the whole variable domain KAGVTQTPRYLIKTRGQQVTLSCSPISGHRSVSWYQQTPGQGLQFLFEYFSETQRNKGNFPGRFSGRQFSNSRSEMNVSTLELGDSALYLCASTPGTQPFGAGELFFGEGSRLTVL.

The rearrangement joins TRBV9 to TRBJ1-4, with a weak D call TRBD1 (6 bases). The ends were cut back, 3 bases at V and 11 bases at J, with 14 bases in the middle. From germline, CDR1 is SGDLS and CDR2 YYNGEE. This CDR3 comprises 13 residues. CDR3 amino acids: CASSEQQGGKLFF. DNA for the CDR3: TGTGCCAGCAGCGAACAACAGGGCGGGAAACTGTTTTTT.

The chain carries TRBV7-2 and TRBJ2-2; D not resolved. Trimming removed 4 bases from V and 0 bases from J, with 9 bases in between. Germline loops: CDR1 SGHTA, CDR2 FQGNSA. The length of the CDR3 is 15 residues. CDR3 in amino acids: CASSSFSSNTGELFF. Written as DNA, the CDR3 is TGTGCCAGCAGCTCCTTCAGTTCGAACACCGGGGAGCTGTTTTTT. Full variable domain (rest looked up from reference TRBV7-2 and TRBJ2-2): GAGVSQSPSNKVTEKGKDVELRCDPISGHTALYWYRQSLGQGLEFLIYFQGNSAPDKSGLPSDRFSAERTGGSVSTLTIQRTQQEDSAVYLCASSSFSSNTGELFFGEGSRLTVL.

The CDR3 loop reads CASSLGALVVNSPLHF. DNA of the CDR3: TGTGCCAGCAGCTTAGGGGCCCTTGTCGTTAATTCACCCCTCCACTTT. The chain has TRBV7-9 and TRBJ1-6; D is unresolved. V lost 1 base, J lost 6 bases, and 13 bases lay in between. CDR1 and CDR2 (germline): SEHNR, FQNEAQ (reference sequence). This CDR3 has 16 residues.

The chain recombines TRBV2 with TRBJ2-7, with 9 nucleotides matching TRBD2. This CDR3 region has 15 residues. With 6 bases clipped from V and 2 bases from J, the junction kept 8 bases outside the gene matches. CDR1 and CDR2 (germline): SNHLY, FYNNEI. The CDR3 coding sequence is TGTGCCAGCAGATTCGGGTCTAGCGGGGCCTACGAGCAGTACTTC. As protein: CASRFGSSGAYEQYF.

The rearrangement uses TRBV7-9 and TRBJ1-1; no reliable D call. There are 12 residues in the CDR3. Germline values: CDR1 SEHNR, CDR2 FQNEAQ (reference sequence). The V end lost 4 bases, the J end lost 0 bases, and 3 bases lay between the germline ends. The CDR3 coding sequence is TGTGCCAGCAGCTACTTGAACACTGAAGCTTTCTTT. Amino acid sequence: CASSYLNTEAFF. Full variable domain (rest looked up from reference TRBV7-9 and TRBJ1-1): DTGVSQNPRHKITKRGQNVTFRCDPISEHNRLYWYRQTLGQGPEFLTYFQNEAQLEKSRLLSDRFSAERPKGSFSTLEIQRTEQGDSAMYLCASSYLNTEAFFGQGTRLTVV.

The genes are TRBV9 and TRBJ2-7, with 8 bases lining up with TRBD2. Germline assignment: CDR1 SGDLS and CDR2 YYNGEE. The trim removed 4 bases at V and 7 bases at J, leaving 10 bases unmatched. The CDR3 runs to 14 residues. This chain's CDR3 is CASSLGLARHEQYF. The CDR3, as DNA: TGTGCCAGCAGCCTCGGACTAGCCCGTCATGAGCAGTACTTC. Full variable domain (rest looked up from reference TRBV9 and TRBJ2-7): DSGVTQTPKHLITATGQRVTLRCSPRSGDLSVYWYQQSLDQGLQFLIQYYNGEERAKGNILERFSAQQFPDLHSELNLSSLELGDSALYFCASSLGLARHEQYFGPGTRLTVT.